This T cell receptor (beta chain) is drawn from a study of shared clonotypes between healthy human individuals. Study at large: Per donor, CD8 memory used one plate, CD8 naive used two, CD4 memory used three and CD4 naive used three.

Assay used: immunoSEQ multiplex PCR; TCRdb lists only in-frame clones, some missing. The data contain about 2 million clones, approximately 95% of them singletons. The V end lost 7 bases, the J end lost 0 bases, and 8 bases lay between the germline ends. The CDR3 contains 12 residues. Looked up from germline, CDR1 is SQVTM and CDR2 is ANQGSEA. Naive CD8 populations comprised CD45RO-negative cells positively selected for CCR7, excluding terminally differentiated effector memory CD45RA+ cells. The receptor was isolated from a man younger than 35 in good health. The chain joins TRBV29-1 to TRBJ2-3; D gene uncertain. The sequenced sample consisted of naive CD8+ T cells sorted from blood. CDR3 sequence reads: CSAPDSTDTQYF. The CDR3 DNA is TGCAGCGCCCCGGACAGCACAGATACGCAGTATTTT.